What follows describes a single T cell receptor (beta chain). The record originates from a study of OX40 agonist ivuxolimab in advanced cancers. V was clipped by 7 bases and J by 8 bases, with 19 bases between them. Germline values: CDR1 MNHEY, CDR2 SVGAGI. The CDR3 covers 14 residues. Data came from immunoSEQ multiplex PCR; TCRdb stores just in-frame clones and leaves some out. The sample carries some 66,000 clones, roughly 87% recorded once. This receptor was obtained from an adult with an advanced solid tumor such as melanoma, head and neck, liver or kidney cancer. The V call is TRBV6-5, the J call TRBJ2-3; possible D gene TRBD1, 5 bases. This specimen was CD4+ or CD8+ T cells sorted from blood, taken in a trial of the OX40 agonist ivuxolimab. The chain's CDR3 is CASTPTGTPATQYF. The CDR3 DNA follows: TGTGCCAGCACCCCCACAGGTACCCCGGCTACGCAGTATTTT.